These 32 T cell receptor beta chains were sequenced from one sample in a study of T cells in Graves' hyperthyroidism and ophthalmopathy. TCR beta CDR3 sequences were amplified from RNA transcripts. An initial round of RT-PCR targeting the TCR CDR3 relied on the HTBI primer set. Each CDR3 protein gets one entry after TCRdb re-called the multiplex PCR reads with MiXCR. Altogether about 840,000 distinct CDR3 sequences are present, about two fifths being singletons, with the ten largest covering about 8.9%. The sequenced sample was blood. The receptors were gathered from a man between 18 and 35 years old with Graves' hyperthyroidism.

V is TRBV24-1 and J is TRBJ2-1; D is perhaps TRBD1 (7 bases). Germline V lookup: CDR1 KGHDR, CDR2 SFDVKD. The CDR3 length is 20 residues. Trimming took 3 bases from V and 2 from J, leaving 25 bases between them. The CDR3 loop reads CATSDPGQTVAENPYNEQFF. Here the CDR3 DNA reads TGTGCCACCAGTGATCCGGGACAGACAGTAGCGGAAAACCCCTACAATGAGCAGTTCTTC.

This clonotype was detected many times. V usage is TRBV11-2 and J usage is TRBJ1-4, with D uncertain. The CDR3 runs to 12 residues. V lost 2 bases to trimming and J lost 10 bases, with 8 bases between them. Germline V gives CDR1 SGHAT, CDR2 FQNNGV. The CDR3 loop is CASSLPRGKLFF. The CDR3 bases are TGTGCCAGCAGCTTACCTCGAGGAAAACTGTTTTTT.

The V and J genes are TRBV29-1 and TRBJ1-2; possible D gene TRBD1, 6 bases. The germline CDR1 and CDR2 sequences are SQVTM and ANQGSEA. The CDR3 extends over 12 amino acids. V was shortened by 6 bases and J by 7 bases, with 15 bases between the two germline ends. The CDR3: CSVITGSFGYTF. The CDR3 DNA reads TGCAGCGTGATAACAGGGAGCTTTGGCTACACCTTC. The full variable domain, completed using reference TRBV29-1 and TRBJ1-2, is SAVISQKPSRDICQRGTSLTIQCQVDSQVTMMFWYRQQPGQSLTLIATANQGSEATYESGFVIDKFPISRPNLTFSTLTVSNMSPEDSSIYLCSVITGSFGYTFGSGTRLTVV.

This rearrangement joins TRBV7-2 to TRBJ2-7, with 7 bases matching TRBD1. The ends lost 5 bases at V and 3 bases at J; junction bases unmatched: 13. Germline V lookup: CDR1 SGHTA, CDR2 FQGNSA. This CDR3 contains 16 residues. DNA of the CDR3: TGTGCCAGCAGCGATTACCACACAGGGGCCCGCTACGAGCAGTACTTC. Residues: CASSDYHTGARYEQYF.

V is TRBV12-3 or TRBV12-4 and J is TRBJ1-5, with 10 bases that match TRBD1. This CDR3 region has 17 residues. Losses at the gene ends were 5 bases for V and 0 bases for J; bases not matched to a gene: 7. The DNA for the CDR3 is TGTGCCAGCAGTCCTCAGACAGGGGGCGGTAGCAATCAGCCCCAGCATTTT. Residues: CASSPQTGGGSNQPQHF.

The chain has TRBV12-3 or TRBV12-4 and TRBJ2-7; TRBD2 agrees at 8 bases. The closer fit of TRBJ2-5 to the DNA end suggests the J call may be wrong. This CDR3 has 16 residues. CDR3 residues: CASSVEGGGLQETQYF. The CDR3 bases are TGTGCCAGCAGCGTAGAAGGCGGGGGGCTCCAAGAGACCCAGTACTTC.

A word on this clonotype: A much larger clone sits a single nucleotide away, making a read error possible. The chain is built from TRBV7-9 and TRBJ1-6; D unresolved. The CDR3 is 14 amino acids. The V gene's germline CDR1 is SEHNR and CDR2 FQNEAQ (reference sequence). This CDR3 reads CANSLQARNSPLHF. In DNA form, the CDR3 reads TGTGCCAACAGCCTGCAGGCCCGAAATTCACCCCTCCACTTT.

CDR3 DNA: TGTGCCAGCAGCGTTGAGGGCAGGGCGAACACTGAAGCTTTCTTT. The encoded protein is CASSVEGRANTEAFF. The rearrangement uses TRBV2 and TRBJ1-1; maybe TRBD1 (5 bases). The CDR3 has 15 residues. Trimming stripped 6 bases from V and 1 base from J, with 15 bases between. Looked up from germline, CDR1 is SNHLY and CDR2 is FYNNEI.

The gene calls are TRBV4-1 and TRBJ1-2; D unresolved. Germline-derived CDR1 and CDR2 are MGHRA and YSYEKL. The CDR3 runs 14 residues. With 2 bases removed from V and 8 bases from J, the gap between germline ends came to 15 bases. The CDR3, as DNA: TGCGCCAGCAGCCAATTGATACTCCCGAGGGGCTACACCTTC. Translation gives CASSQLILPRGYTF.

The chain carries TRBV6-6 and TRBJ1-5; D ambiguous. Germline V CDR1 and CDR2: MNHNY, SVGAGI (reference sequence). V lost 7 bases and J 4 bases, leaving 11 bases between the germline ends. This CDR3 contains 13 residues. The CDR3 is CASTPLGNQPQHF. DNA of the CDR3: TGTGCCAGCACCCCTTTGGGGAATCAGCCCCAGCATTTT.

The chain joins TRBV10-3 to TRBJ1-5; 9 bases match TRBD1. CDR3 length: 15 residues. Looked up from germline, CDR1 is ENHRY and CDR2 is SYGVKD. Trimming removed 10 bases from V and 4 bases from J; junction bases left unmatched: 11. The CDR3 DNA reads as TGTGCCACCGGGACAGGGAGGGGGCCAAATCAGCCCCAGCATTTT. It codes for CATGTGRGPNQPQHF.

The rearrangement joins TRBV19 to TRBJ1-5, with 8 bases matching TRBD1. Trimming removed 6 bases from V and 5 bases from J; junction bases left unmatched: 6. The germline gives CDR1 LNHDA, CDR2 SQIVND (reference sequence). The CDR3 extends over 14 amino acids. In DNA, the CDR3 is TGTGCCAGTAGCCCCCCAGGGGGCTATCAGCCCCAGCATTTT. It specifies CASSPPGGYQPQHF.

This clonotype was counted at least ten times. The V call is TRBV7-9, the J call TRBJ2-5; unclear D gene. Looked up from germline, CDR1 is SEHNR and CDR2 is FQNEAQ (reference sequence). V was shortened by 5 bases and J by 3 bases, with 10 bases between the two germline ends. This CDR3 spans 13 amino acids. The CDR3 region has the DNA TGTGCCAGCAGCCCAGACTTAGAAGAGACCCAGTACTTC. It yields the protein CASSPDLEETQYF.

The table lists this clonotype with a few counts. This could be a read error, since a much larger clone is one nucleotide away. This rearrangement joins TRBV2 to TRBJ1-1, with unresolved D. CDR3 length: 14 amino acids. V gave up 0 bases and J gave up 1 base, with 6 bases separating them. Germline V gene data show CDR1 as SNHLY and CDR2 as FYNNEI. CDR3 sequence (DNA): TGTGCCAGCAGTGAAGCGCTGGGGAACACTGAAGCTTTCTTT. Protein: CASSEALGNTEAFF.

This chain connects TRBV29-1 to TRBJ1-1; no definite D call. This CDR3 has 12 amino acids. The germline CDR1 and CDR2 sequences are SQVTM and ANQGSEA. Trimming cost V 8 bases and J 0 bases, with 10 bases left between them. The CDR3: CSLRHMNTEAFF. The CDR3 DNA sequence: TGCAGCCTCAGGCACATGAACACTGAAGCTTTCTTT.

This clonotype was counted at least ten times. The chain has TRBV10-3 and TRBJ2-5, with a weak D call TRBD1 (5 bases). Germline CDR1 ENHRY, CDR2 SYGVKD. Trimming shortened V by 5 bases and J by 3 bases, and 7 bases separated the two germline ends. The CDR3 runs to 12 residues. This CDR3 is CAISPREETQYF. The DNA for the CDR3 is TGTGCCATCAGTCCCAGGGAAGAGACCCAGTACTTC.

This clonotype was counted only a few times. This chain links TRBV5-6 with TRBJ1-1; TRBD1 agrees at 7 bases. Germline V lookup: CDR1 SGHDT, CDR2 YYEEEE. The CDR3 length is 16 residues. The junction had 7 bases not matched to a gene; V was cut back by 0 bases and J by 2 bases. The CDR3, as DNA: TGTGCCAGCAGCTTGGCCGTACAGGGGCCAAACACTGAAGCTTTCTTT. Its translation: CASSLAVQGPNTEAFF.

This clonotype was found a few times. The chain has TRBV7-9 and TRBJ2-2; D remains ambiguous. CDR3 length: 15 amino acids. Per the germline V gene, CDR1 is SEHNR and CDR2 is FQNEAQ (reference sequence). Trimming cost V 5 bases and J 1 base, with 11 bases left between them. CDR3: CASSPSPGNTGELFF. CDR3 bases: TGTGCCAGCAGCCCCAGCCCGGGGAACACCGGGGAGCTGTTTTTT.

The chain links TRBV25-1 to TRBJ2-5; D might be TRBD2 (5 bases). The CDR3 covers 17 residues. Between the trimmed V and J ends, which lost 4 bases and 5 bases, there was a span of 23 bases. Germline V gene lookup returns CDR1 MGHDK and CDR2 SYGVNS. DNA of the CDR3: TGTGCCAGCAGTGCTAGGAGGCTAGCTTCGATGGCGGAGACCCAGTACTTC. This codes for CASSARRLASMAETQYF.

This clonotype was observed at least ten times. V usage is TRBV7-8 and J usage is TRBJ1-6; 10 bases align to TRBD1. Germline CDR1 and CDR2: SGHVS and FQNEAQ. V lost 6 bases and J lost 9; bases outside the gene matches: 11. This CDR3 has 16 residues. CDR3 nucleotide sequence: TGTGCCAGCAGAATGTTACGGACAGGGGGTAGTTCACCCCTCCACTTT. It codes for CASRMLRTGGSSPLHF.

Many counts were recorded for this clonotype. The V call is TRBV7-9, the J call TRBJ1-6; 9 nucleotides agree with TRBD1. The CDR3 totals 14 residues. Germline V gives CDR1 SEHNR, CDR2 FQNEAQ (reference sequence). Trimming cost V 1 base and J 9 bases; bases outside gene matches: 1. The CDR3 spells CASSLGTGASPLHF. The CDR3 DNA reads TGTGCCAGCAGCTTAGGGACAGGGGCTTCACCCCTCCACTTT.

J is TRBJ1-4 and V is TRBV18; no definite D call. The V and J ends lost 2 bases and 8 bases respectively, with 9 bases between them. This CDR3 is built from 13 residues. Germline assignment: CDR1 KGHSH and CDR2 LQKENI. The CDR3 nucleotides read TGTGCCAGCTCACCAGGGTTTGGAGAAAAACTGTTTTTT. Translating gives CASSPGFGEKLFF.

This clonotype showed up just a few times. The V call is TRBV7-9, the J call TRBJ2-5; TRBD2 agrees at 7 bases. The CDR3 is made up of 16 amino acids. The J segment lost 2 bases and the V segment lost 0 bases, leaving 6 bases of the junction unmatched. CDR1 is SEHNR and CDR2 is FQNEAQ in the germline V gene (reference sequence). The CDR3 DNA is TGTGCCAGCAGCTTAGCGTTACTAGCGCTGCAAGAGACCCAGTACTTC. Protein product: CASSLALLALQETQYF.

V gene TRBV2 combines with J gene TRBJ1-2, with 7 bases matching TRBD1. With V trimmed by 6 bases and J by 5 bases, 6 bases remained unmatched. The germline V gene has CDR1 SNHLY and CDR2 FYNNEI. CDR3 size: 13 residues. The CDR3 nucleotides read TGTGCCAGCAGCGACCGGGACAGATATGGCTACACCTTC. Its protein is CASSDRDRYGYTF. The entire variable domain, with the rest obtained from reference TRBV2 and TRBJ1-2, is as follows: EPEVTQTPSHQVTQMGQEVILRCVPISNHLYFYWYRQILGQKVEFLVSFYNNEISEKSEIFDDQFSVERPDGSNFTLKIRSTKLEDSAMYFCASSDRDRYGYTFGSGTRLTVV.

This clonotype was counted ten times or more. This rearrangement joins TRBV10-3 to TRBJ2-5, with D possibly being TRBD1 (6 bases). V gave up 3 bases and J gave up 5 bases, with 10 bases separating them. CDR1 is ENHRY, CDR2 SYGVKD, per germline. There are 13 residues in the CDR3. The DNA for the CDR3 is TGTGCCATCAGTGAAGGCAGGGGCGAGACCCAGTACTTC. Translating it yields CAISEGRGETQYF.

The chain joins TRBV7-2 to TRBJ1-1; 8 bases are shared with TRBD1. Germline CDR1 reads SGHTA; CDR2 reads FQGNSA. After removal of 7 bases from V and 4 bases from J, the junction contained 8 bases not matched to a gene. The CDR3 has 14 residues. The CDR3 DNA reads as TGTGCCAGCACCTTTTGGACAGGGAGCACTGAAGCTTTCTTT. Protein: CASTFWTGSTEAFF.

This clonotype was counted ten times or more. The germline gene is not matched at one end of the junction; a read error may be the cause. The V call is TRBV2, the J call TRBJ2-7; TRBD1 matches 9 bases. Germline values: CDR1 SNHLY, CDR2 FYNNEI. This CDR3 has 11 amino acids. The chain's CDR3 is CASRDGTGWHF. CDR3 nucleotide sequence: TGTGCCAGCAGAGACGGGACAGGGTGGCACTTC. Drawing the rest from reference TRBV2 and TRBJ2-7, the complete variable domain is EPEVTQTPSHQVTQMGQEVILRCVPISNHLYFYWYRQILGQKVEFLVSFYNNEISEKSEIFDDQFSVERPDGSNFTLKIRSTKLEDSAMYFCASRDGTGWHFGPGTRLTVT.

This chain links TRBV20-1 with TRBJ2-5, with 12 positions matching TRBD2. The V gene end was trimmed by 6 bases and the J gene end by 5 bases; junction bases not matched to a gene: 13. This CDR3 has 16 residues. Germline values: CDR1 DFQATT, CDR2 SNEGSKA (reference sequence). DNA of the CDR3: TGCAGTGCGTACCCCGGACTAGCGGGAAGCGTGGAGACCCAGTACTTC. Amino acids: CSAYPGLAGSVETQYF.

The table lists this clonotype with many counts. V and J are TRBV10-3 and TRBJ2-5; possibly TRBD1 for D (6 bases). This CDR3 spans 15 amino acids. Per germline, CDR1 ENHRY and CDR2 SYGVKD. With 0 bases removed from V and 1 base from J, the gap between germline ends came to 9 bases. The CDR3 loop is CAISESGRGQETQYF. CDR3 sequence (DNA): TGTGCCATCAGTGAGTCGGGCAGGGGCCAAGAGACCCAGTACTTC.

This chain connects TRBV13 to TRBJ1-2, with D uncertain. The V gene lost 5 bases and the J gene lost 3 bases, with 16 bases spanning the gap. Germline lookup yields CDR1 PRHDT and CDR2 FYEKMQ (reference sequence). The CDR3 is made up of 15 amino acids. The DNA for the CDR3 is TGTGCCAGCAGCCAAACAGCGGAGGACTACTATGGCTACACCTTC. It yields the protein CASSQTAEDYYGYTF.

V and J are TRBV13 and TRBJ1-3; D is unresolved. The V end was cut by 0 bases, the J end by 2 bases, with 8 bases between. The CDR3 is 15 amino acids. Germline assignment: CDR1 PRHDT and CDR2 FYEKMQ (reference sequence). CDR3 DNA: TGTGCCAGCAGCTTAGGATCCATGGCTGGAAACACCATATATTTT. It encodes CASSLGSMAGNTIYF.

There are a few counts of this clonotype. The chain employs TRBV5-1 and TRBJ2-2; D not resolved. The CDR3 is 15 residues long. V was cut by 0 bases and J by 5 bases, with 11 bases left in between. CDR1 is SGHRS, CDR2 YFSETQ, per germline. Here the CDR3 reads CASSLGGSVTGELFF. The CDR3 DNA reads TGCGCCAGCAGCTTGGGAGGAAGTGTAACCGGGGAGCTGTTTTTT.